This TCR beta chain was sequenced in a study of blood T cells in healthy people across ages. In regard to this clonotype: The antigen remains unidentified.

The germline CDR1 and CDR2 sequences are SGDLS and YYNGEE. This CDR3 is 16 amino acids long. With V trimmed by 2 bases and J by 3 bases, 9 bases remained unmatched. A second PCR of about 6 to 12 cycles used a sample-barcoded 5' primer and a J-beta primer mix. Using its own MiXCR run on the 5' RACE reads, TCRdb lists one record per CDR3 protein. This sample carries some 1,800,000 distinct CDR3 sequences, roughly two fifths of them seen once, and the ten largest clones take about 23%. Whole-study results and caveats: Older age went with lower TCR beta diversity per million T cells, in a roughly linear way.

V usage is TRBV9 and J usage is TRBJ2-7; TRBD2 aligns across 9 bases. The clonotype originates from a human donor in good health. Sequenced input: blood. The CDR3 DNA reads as TGTGCCAGCAGCGTGGAGGGGCGGGGGGGCCTCTACGAGCAGTACTTC. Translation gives CASSVEGRGGLYEQYF. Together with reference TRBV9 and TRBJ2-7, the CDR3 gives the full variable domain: DSGVTQTPKHLITATGQRVTLRCSPRSGDLSVYWYQQSLDQGLQFLIQYYNGEERAKGNILERFSAQQFPDLHSELNLSSLELGDSALYFCASSVEGRGGLYEQYFGPGTRLTVT.